Listed here are 5 T cell receptor beta chains from one sample, sequenced in a study of T cells in women clearing cervical HPV infection. Data came from immunoSEQ multiplex PCR; TCRdb stores just in-frame clones and leaves some out. Listed are about 17,000 clones; around a tenth falls within the top ten. Sequencing was carried out using blood buffy coat. These receptors came from a woman aged 18-70 years with a cervical HPV16 infection that either progressed to CIN3+ or cleared (not recorded which).

Concerning this clone: The missing CDR3 end, 3 residues past where the read stops, is filled in from the germline J gene. This chain joins TRBV5-1 and TRBJ1-4; 9 nucleotides line up with TRBD1. CDR1 and CDR2 from the germline V gene are SGHRS and YFSETQ. The CDR3 loop spans 14 amino acids. Trimming at V came to 4 bases and at J to 7 bases, leaving 5 bases not matched to a gene. The CDR3 reads CASSLDRGVEKLFF. The CDR3 DNA, read in part, is TGCGCCAGCAGCCTGGACAGGGGAGTTGAAAAA. Looking up the rest from reference TRBV5-1 and TRBJ1-4 gives the full variable domain: KAGVTQTPRYLIKTRGQQVTLSCSPISGHRSVSWYQQTPGQGLQFLFEYFSETQRNKGNFPGRFSGRQFSNSRSEMNVSTLELGDSALYLCASSLDRGVEKLFFGSGTQLSVL.

Notes on this clone: Sequencing ends 3 residues short of the CDR3 end; the germline J gene provides the rest. This chain joins TRBV5-6 and TRBJ1-4, with a weak D call TRBD1 (6 bases). The V and J ends lost 2 bases and 7 bases respectively, with 12 bases between them. CDR1 and CDR2 from the germline V gene are SGHDT and YYEEEE. CDR3 length: 14 amino acids. Incomplete CDR3 DNA: TGTGCCAGCAGCTTCGGCGGACAGAGTGAAAAA. Encoded protein: CASSFGGQSEK. The whole CDR3 protein reads CASSFGGQSEKLFF.

With respect to this clone: The DNA ends 3 residues before the CDR3 does, and the rest of the CDR3 is filled in from the germline J gene. V and J are TRBV13 and TRBJ2-7, with 9 bases fitting TRBD2. This CDR3 comprises 16 residues. The trim removed 5 bases at V and 2 bases at J, leaving 10 bases unmatched. Germline CDR1 reads PRHDT; CDR2 reads FYEKMQ (reference sequence). Incomplete CDR3 DNA: TGTGCCAGCAGCCAACGAACTAGCGGGCCGACCTACGAG. Amino acid sequence: CASSQRTSGPTYE. The full CDR3 is CASSQRTSGPTYEQYF.

A remark on this clone: The read ends 3 residues shy of where the CDR3 ends; the end is completed using the germline J gene. The rearrangement links TRBV14 to TRBJ1-1, with TRBD1 identical over 7 bases. J was trimmed by 4 bases and V by 4 bases; bases with no gene match: 9. The V gene's germline CDR1 is SGHDN and CDR2 FVKESK. The CDR3 consists of 15 residues. The CDR3 spells CASSPRQGLGTEAFF. Partial CDR3 DNA: TGTGCCAGCAGCCCCCGACAGGGATTGGGCACTGAA.

This CDR3 reads CASRADRGDNEQFF. The sequenced part of the CDR3 DNA is TGTGCCAGCAGGGCGGACAGGGGGGACAATGAG. The gene calls are TRBV28 and TRBJ2-1, with 10 bases aligning to TRBD1. The read comes to an end 3 residues before the CDR3 does, leaving the germline J gene to fill in the end. The CDR3 has 14 residues. CDR1 MDHEN and CDR2 SYDVKM come from the germline V gene. Trimming at V came to 6 bases and at J to 5 bases, leaving 4 bases not matched to a gene. The whole variable domain, remainder taken from reference TRBV28 and TRBJ2-1, is DVKVTQSSRYLVKRTGEKVFLECVQDMDHENMFWYRQDPGLGLRLIYFSYDVKMKEKGDIPEGYSVSREKKERFSLILESASTNQTSMYLCASRADRGDNEQFFGPGTRLTVL.